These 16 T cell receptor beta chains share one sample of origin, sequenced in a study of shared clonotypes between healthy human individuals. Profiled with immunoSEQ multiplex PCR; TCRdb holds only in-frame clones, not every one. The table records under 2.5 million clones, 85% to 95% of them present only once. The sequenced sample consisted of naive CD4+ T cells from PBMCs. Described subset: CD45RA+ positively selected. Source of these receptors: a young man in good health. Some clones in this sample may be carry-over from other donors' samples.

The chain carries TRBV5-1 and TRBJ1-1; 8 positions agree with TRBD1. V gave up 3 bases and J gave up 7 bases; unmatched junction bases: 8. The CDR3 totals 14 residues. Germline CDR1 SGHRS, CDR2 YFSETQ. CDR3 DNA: TGCGCCAGCAGCTCTCTCTCAGGGGGCGATGAAGCTTTCTTT. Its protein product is CASSSLSGGDEAFF.

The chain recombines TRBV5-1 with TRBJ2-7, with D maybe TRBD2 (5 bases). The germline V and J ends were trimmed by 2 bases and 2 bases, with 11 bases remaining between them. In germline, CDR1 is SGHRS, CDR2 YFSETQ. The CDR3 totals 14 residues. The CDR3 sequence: CASSFQLETYEQYF. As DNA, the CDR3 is TGCGCCAGCAGCTTCCAACTAGAAACCTACGAGCAGTACTTC.

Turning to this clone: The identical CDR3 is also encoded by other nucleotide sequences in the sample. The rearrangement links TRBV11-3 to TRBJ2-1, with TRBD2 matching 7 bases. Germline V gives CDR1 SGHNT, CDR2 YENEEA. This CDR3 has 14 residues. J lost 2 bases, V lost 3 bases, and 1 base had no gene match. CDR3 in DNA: TGTGCCAGCAGCTTTGGGGGGGCCTACAATGAGCAGTTCTTC. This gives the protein CASSFGGAYNEQFF.

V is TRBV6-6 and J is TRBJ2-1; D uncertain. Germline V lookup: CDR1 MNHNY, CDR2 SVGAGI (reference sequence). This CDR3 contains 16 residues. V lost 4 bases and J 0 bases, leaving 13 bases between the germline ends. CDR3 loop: CASSFIAPSSYNEQFF. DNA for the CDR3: TGTGCCAGCAGTTTCATAGCACCCAGCTCCTACAATGAGCAGTTCTTC.

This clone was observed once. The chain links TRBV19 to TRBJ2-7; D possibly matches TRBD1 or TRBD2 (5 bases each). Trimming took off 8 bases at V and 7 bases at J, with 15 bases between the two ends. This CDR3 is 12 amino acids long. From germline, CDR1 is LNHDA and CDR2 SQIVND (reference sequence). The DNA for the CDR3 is TGTGCCAGTCTCGGGACCGTTTGGGAGCAGTACTTC. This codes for CASLGTVWEQYF.

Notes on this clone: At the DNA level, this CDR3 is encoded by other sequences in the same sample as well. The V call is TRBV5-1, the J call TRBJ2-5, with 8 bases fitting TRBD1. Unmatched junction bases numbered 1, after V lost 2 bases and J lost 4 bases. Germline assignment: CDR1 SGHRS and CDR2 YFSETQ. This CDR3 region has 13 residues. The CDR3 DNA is TGCGCCAGCAGCTTAGACAGGGGAGAGACCCAGTACTTC. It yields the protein CASSLDRGETQYF. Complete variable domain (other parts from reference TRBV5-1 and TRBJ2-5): KAGVTQTPRYLIKTRGQQVTLSCSPISGHRSVSWYQQTPGQGLQFLFEYFSETQRNKGNFPGRFSGRQFSNSRSEMNVSTLELGDSALYLCASSLDRGETQYFGPGTRLLVL.

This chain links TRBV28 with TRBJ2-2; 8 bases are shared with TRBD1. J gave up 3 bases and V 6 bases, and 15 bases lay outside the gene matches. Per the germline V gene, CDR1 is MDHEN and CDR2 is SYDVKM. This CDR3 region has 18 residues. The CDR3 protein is CASRIRQGISEDTGELFF. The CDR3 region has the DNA TGTGCCAGCAGAATCAGACAGGGGATCTCCGAGGACACCGGGGAGCTGTTTTTT. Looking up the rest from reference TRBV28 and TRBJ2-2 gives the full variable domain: DVKVTQSSRYLVKRTGEKVFLECVQDMDHENMFWYRQDPGLGLRLIYFSYDVKMKEKGDIPEGYSVSREKKERFSLILESASTNQTSMYLCASRIRQGISEDTGELFFGEGSRLTVL.

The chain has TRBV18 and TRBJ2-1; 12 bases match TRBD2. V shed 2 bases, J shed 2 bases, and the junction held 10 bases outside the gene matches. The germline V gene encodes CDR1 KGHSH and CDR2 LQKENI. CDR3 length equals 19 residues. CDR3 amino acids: CASSPRGLAGGVTYNEQFF. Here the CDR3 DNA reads TGTGCCAGCTCACCAAGGGGCCTAGCGGGAGGGGTGACCTACAATGAGCAGTTCTTC. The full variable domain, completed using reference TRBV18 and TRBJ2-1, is NAGVMQNPRHLVRRRGQEARLRCSPMKGHSHVYWYRQLPEEGLKFMVYLQKENIIDESGMPKERFSAEFPKEGPSILRIQQVVRGDSAAYFCASSPRGLAGGVTYNEQFFGPGTRLTVL.

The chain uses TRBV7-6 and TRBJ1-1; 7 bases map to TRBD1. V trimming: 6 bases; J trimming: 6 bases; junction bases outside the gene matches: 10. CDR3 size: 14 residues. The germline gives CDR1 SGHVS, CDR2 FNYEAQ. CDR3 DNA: TGTGCCAGCAGTCAATATATAGGGACAGCTGAAGCTTTCTTT. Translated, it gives CASSQYIGTAEAFF.

The chain's CDR3 is CASSFPGTGAPGELFF. DNA of the CDR3: TGTGCCAGCAGTTTCCCCGGGACAGGGGCACCCGGGGAGCTGTTTTTT. J is TRBJ2-2 and V is TRBV28; 10 nucleotides agree with TRBD1. The CDR3 has 16 residues. CDR1 and CDR2 (germline): MDHEN, SYDVKM. The V gene end was trimmed by 3 bases and the J gene end by 6 bases; junction bases not matched to a gene: 7.

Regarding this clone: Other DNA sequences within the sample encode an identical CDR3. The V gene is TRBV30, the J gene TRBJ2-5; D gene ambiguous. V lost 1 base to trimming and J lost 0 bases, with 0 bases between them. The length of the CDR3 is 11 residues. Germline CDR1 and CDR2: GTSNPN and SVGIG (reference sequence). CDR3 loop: CAWSDQETQYF. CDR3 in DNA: TGTGCCTGGAGTGACCAAGAGACCCAGTACTTC. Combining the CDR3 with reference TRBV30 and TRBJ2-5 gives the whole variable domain SQTIHQWPATLVQPVGSPLSLECTVEGTSNPNLYWYRQAAGRGLQLLFYSVGIGQISSEVPQNLSASRPQDRQFILSSKKLLLSDSGFYLCAWSDQETQYFGPGTRLLVL.

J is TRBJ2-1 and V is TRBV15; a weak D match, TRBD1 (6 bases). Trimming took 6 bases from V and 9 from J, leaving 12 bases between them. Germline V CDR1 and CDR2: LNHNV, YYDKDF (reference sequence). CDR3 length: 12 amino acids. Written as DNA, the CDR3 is TGTGCCACCAGAAGGGGGACAAGTGAGCAGTTCTTC. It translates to CATRRGTSEQFF. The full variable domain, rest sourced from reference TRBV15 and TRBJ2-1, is DAMVIQNPRYQVTQFGKPVTLSCSQTLNHNVMYWYQQKSSQAPKLLFHYYDKDFNNEADTPDNFQSRRPNTSFCFLDIRSPGLGDTAMYLCATRRGTSEQFFGPGTRLTVL.

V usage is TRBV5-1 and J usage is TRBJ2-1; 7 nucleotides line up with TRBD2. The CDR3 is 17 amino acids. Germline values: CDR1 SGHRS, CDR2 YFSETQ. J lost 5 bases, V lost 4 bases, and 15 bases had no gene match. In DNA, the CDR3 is TGCGCCAGCAGCCGCCTCGTACTAGCGAACGATAACAATGAGCAGTTCTTC. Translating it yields CASSRLVLANDNNEQFF. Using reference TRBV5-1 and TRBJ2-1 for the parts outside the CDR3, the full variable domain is KAGVTQTPRYLIKTRGQQVTLSCSPISGHRSVSWYQQTPGQGLQFLFEYFSETQRNKGNFPGRFSGRQFSNSRSEMNVSTLELGDSALYLCASSRLVLANDNNEQFFGPGTRLTVL.

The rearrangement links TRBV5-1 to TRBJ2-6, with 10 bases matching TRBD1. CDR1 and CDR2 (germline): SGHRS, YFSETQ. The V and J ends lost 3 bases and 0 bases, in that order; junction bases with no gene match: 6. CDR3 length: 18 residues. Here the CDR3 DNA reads TGCGCCAGCAGCTCTTGGACAGGGGGGACCTCTGGGGCCAACGTCCTGACTTTC. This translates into CASSSWTGGTSGANVLTF.

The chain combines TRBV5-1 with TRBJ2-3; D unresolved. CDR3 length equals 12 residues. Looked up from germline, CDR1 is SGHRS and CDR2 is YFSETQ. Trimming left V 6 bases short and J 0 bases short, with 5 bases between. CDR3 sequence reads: CASTGSTDTQYF. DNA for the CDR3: TGCGCCAGCACCGGGAGCACAGATACGCAGTATTTT.

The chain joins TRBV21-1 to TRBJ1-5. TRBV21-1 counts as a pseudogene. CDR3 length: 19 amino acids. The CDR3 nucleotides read TGTGCCAGCAGCAAGCCCGGGACCGAAACCGGCTATAGCAATCAGCCCCAGCATTTT. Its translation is CASSKPGTETGYSNQPQHF.